There are many counts of the clone carrying this T cell receptor beta chain. The target antigen is unknown. V lost 5 bases, J lost 8 bases, and 15 bases stayed unmatched. Germline lookup yields CDR1 DFQATT and CDR2 SNEGSKA (reference sequence). This CDR3 has 16 residues. This specimen belongs to a study of T cells in Graves' hyperthyroidism and ophthalmopathy. Overall study results and limits: A model built on 13 V-J features separated ophthalmopathy from stable hyperthyroidism.

Amplification yielded TCR beta CDR3 regions, with RNA transcripts as the source. Using the HTBI primer set, a first-round RT-PCR was run on the TCR CDR3. MiXCR was run by TCRdb on the multiplex PCR reads, yielding one entry per CDR3 protein. Of about 620,000 distinct CDR3 sequences in the sample, about 17% were seen once. Diagnosis relied on clinical symptoms, serum thyroxine and TRAb, thyroid ultrasound and orbital computed tomography. The sequence was obtained from a woman in her 30s with Graves' hyperthyroidism. Sequenced: blood. The V gene is TRBV20-1, the J gene TRBJ2-1; 10 bases line up with TRBD2. The CDR3 DNA sequence: TGCAGTGCTGACTTCCCGCCTAGCGGGAGACTCTATGAGCAGTTCTTC. Translating gives CSADFPPSGRLYEQFF.